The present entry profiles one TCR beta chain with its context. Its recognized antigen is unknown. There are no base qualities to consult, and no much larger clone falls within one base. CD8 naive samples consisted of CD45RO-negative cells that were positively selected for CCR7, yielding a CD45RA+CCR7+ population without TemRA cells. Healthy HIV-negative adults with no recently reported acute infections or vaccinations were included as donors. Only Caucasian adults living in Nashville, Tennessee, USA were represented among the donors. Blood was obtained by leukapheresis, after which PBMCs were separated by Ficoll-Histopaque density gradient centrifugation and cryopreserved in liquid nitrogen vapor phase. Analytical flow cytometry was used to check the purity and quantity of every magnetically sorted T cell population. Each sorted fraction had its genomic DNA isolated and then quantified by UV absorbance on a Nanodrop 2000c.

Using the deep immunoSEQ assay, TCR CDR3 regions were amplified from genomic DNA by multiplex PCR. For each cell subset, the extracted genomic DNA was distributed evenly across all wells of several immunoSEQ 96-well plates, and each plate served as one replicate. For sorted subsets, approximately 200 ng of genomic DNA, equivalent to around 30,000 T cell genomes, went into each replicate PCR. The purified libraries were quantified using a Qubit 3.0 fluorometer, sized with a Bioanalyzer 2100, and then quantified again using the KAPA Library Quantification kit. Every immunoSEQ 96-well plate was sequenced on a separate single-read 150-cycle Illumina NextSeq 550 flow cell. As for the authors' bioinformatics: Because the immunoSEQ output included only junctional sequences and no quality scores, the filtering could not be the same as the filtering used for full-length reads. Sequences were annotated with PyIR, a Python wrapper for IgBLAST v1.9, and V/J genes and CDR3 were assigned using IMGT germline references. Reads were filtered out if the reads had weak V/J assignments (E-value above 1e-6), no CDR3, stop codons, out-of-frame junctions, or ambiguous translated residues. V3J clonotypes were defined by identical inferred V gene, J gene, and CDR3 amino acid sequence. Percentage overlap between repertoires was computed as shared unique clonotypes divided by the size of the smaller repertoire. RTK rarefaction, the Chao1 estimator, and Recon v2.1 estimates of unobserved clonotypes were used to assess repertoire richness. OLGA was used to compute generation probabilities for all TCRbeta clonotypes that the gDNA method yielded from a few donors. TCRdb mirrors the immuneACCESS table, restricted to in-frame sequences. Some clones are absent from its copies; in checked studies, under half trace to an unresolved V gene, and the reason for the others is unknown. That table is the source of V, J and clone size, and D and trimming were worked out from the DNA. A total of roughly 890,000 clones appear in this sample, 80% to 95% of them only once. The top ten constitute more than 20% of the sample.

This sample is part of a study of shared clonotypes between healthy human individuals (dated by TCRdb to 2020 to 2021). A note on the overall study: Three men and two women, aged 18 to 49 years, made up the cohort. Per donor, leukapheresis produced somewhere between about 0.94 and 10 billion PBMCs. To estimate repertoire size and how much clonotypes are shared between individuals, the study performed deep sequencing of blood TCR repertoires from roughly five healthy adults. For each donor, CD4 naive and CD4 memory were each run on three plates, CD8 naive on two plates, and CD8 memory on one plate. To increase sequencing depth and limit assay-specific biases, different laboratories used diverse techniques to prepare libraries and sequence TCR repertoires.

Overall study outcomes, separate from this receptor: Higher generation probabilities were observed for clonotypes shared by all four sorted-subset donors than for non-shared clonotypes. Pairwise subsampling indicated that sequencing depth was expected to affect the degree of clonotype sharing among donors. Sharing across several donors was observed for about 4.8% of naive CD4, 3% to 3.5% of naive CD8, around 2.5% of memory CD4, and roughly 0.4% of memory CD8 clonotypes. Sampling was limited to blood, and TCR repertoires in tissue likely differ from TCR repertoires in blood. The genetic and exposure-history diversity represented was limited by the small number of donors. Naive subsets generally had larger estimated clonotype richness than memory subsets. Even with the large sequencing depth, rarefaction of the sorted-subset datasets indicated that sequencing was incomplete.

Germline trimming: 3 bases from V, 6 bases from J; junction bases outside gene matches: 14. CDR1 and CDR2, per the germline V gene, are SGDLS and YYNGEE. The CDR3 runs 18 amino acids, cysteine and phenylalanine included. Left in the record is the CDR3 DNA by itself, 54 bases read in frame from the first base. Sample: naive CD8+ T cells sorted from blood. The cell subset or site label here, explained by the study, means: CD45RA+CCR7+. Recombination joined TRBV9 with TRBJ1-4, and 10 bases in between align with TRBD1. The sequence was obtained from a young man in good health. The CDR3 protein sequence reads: CASSDRDRGSFFYEKLFF. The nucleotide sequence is TGTGCCAGCAGCGACCGGGACAGGGGTTCATTTTTTTATGAAAAACTGTTTTTT.